Listed here are 24 T cell receptor beta chains from one sample, sequenced in a study of cytomegalovirus exposure and HLA in healthy donors (dated by TCRdb to about 2017). Receptors were amplified or captured by the immunoSEQ multiplex PCR assay. A mixture of 60 forward primers for TCR Vbeta segments and 13 reverse primers for TCR Jbeta segments was used in the multiplex PCR. TCRdb took this table from immuneACCESS and kept in-frame rearrangements with V and J called. Such tables lack part of the clones; where checked against another copy, unresolved V genes explain under half of the gap, and the rest is unexplained. The table for this sample lists some 74,000 clones; roughly 75% of them were counted only once. Together, the top ten hold 1.1% of the sample. The sequencing sample was made of PBMCs. These TCRs come from a male donor in good health and CMV-seronegative.

The CDR3 is CASMVGLARTSSYNEQFF. The CDR3 nucleotides read TGTGCCAGTATGGTGGGACTAGCGCGAACGAGCTCCTACAATGAGCAGTTCTTC. The rearrangement links TRBV19 to TRBJ2-1; 10 bases align to TRBD2. Per germline, CDR1 LNHDA and CDR2 SQIVND (reference sequence). The CDR3 loop spans 18 amino acids. The V segment lost 7 bases and the J segment 0 bases; nucleotides outside the gene matches: 12. Variable domain in full (rest from reference TRBV19 and TRBJ2-1): DGGITQSPKYLFRKEGQNVTLSCEQNLNHDAMYWYRQDPGQGLRLIYYSQIVNDFQKGDIAEGYSVSREKKESFPLTVTSAQKNPTAFYLCASMVGLARTSSYNEQFFGPGTRLTVL.

Only a few counts were recorded for this clone. This chain connects TRBV11-3 to TRBJ2-3, with 8 bases identical to TRBD2. V gave up 2 bases and J gave up 6 bases; unmatched junction bases: 7. Looked up from germline, CDR1 is SGHNT and CDR2 is YENEEA. The CDR3 is 15 amino acids. CDR3 nucleotides: TGTGCCAGCAGCTTACGGGGGGGCCATAGGGATACGCAGTATTTT. Protein sequence: CASSLRGGHRDTQYF.

The chain combines TRBV27 with TRBJ1-6; D is possibly TRBD1 (6 bases). CDR1 and CDR2 from the germline V gene are MNHEY and SMNVEV (reference sequence). Trimming left V 4 bases short and J 8 bases short, with 12 bases between. The CDR3 covers 14 residues. The CDR3 is CASSYAGADSPLHF. CDR3 DNA: TGTGCCAGCAGTTATGCAGGGGCAGATTCACCCCTCCACTTT.

The chain has TRBV27 and TRBJ1-5; weak D call: TRBD1 (6 bases). The CDR3 is 15 residues long. CDR1 and CDR2 (germline): MNHEY, SMNVEV (reference sequence). V shed 6 bases and J shed 5 bases, with 17 bases lying between them. CDR3 sequence (DNA): TGTGCCAGCAGAGAGGACAGTTCTCGATATCAGCCCCAGCATTTT. Its protein product is CASREDSSRYQPQHF.

The V call is TRBV29-1, the J call TRBJ2-7; D might be TRBD2 (6 bases). V was clipped by 0 bases and J by 4 bases, with 13 bases between them. Germline V gene lookup returns CDR1 SQVTM and CDR2 ANQGSEA. This CDR3 contains 14 residues. The CDR3 nucleotides read TGCAGCGTTGAAGAGGGGGGAGAGTTTTACGAGCAGTACTTC. Its protein product is CSVEEGGEFYEQYF.

The CDR3 DNA reads as TGCAGCGTCGGACTAGCGGACCGCAATGAGCAGTTCTTC. The encoded protein is CSVGLADRNEQFF. The chain is built from TRBV29-1 and TRBJ2-1, with 10 nucleotides matching TRBD2. Looked up from germline, CDR1 is SQVTM and CDR2 is ANQGSEA. V lost 6 bases and J lost 6; bases outside the gene matches: 5. This CDR3 has 13 residues.

The V gene is TRBV5-5, the J gene TRBJ1-1, with D perhaps TRBD1 (6 bases). CDR3 length: 13 residues. The V gene's germline CDR1 is SGHKS and CDR2 YYEKEE (reference sequence). Trimming took off 1 base at V and 5 bases at J, with 9 bases between the two ends. The CDR3 spells CASSLTGPTEAFF. The CDR3 bases are TGTGCCAGCAGCTTGACAGGGCCAACTGAAGCTTTCTTT.

The chain is built from TRBV19 and TRBJ2-1; D possibly corresponds to TRBD1 (6 bases). Trimming took 3 bases from V and 9 from J, leaving 15 bases between them. Germline CDR1 is LNHDA and CDR2 is SQIVND (reference sequence). CDR3 length equals 14 residues. The CDR3 sequence: CASSIVGGRVEQFF. The CDR3 bases are TGTGCCAGTAGTATCGTAGGGGGTCGGGTTGAGCAGTTCTTC.

The rearrangement uses TRBV18 and TRBJ2-6; TRBD1 agrees at 7 bases. CDR3 length: 17 amino acids. Germline V lookup: CDR1 KGHSH, CDR2 LQKENI. Trimming took 3 bases from V and 2 from J; bases not matched to a gene: 7. CDR3 in amino acids: CASSPRQGNAGANVLTF. In DNA, the CDR3 is TGTGCCAGCTCACCGAGACAGGGTAACGCTGGGGCCAACGTCCTGACTTTC.

The chain joins TRBV5-1 to TRBJ2-7; D perhaps matches TRBD1 (6 bases). The germline V and J ends were trimmed by 7 bases and 2 bases, with 10 bases remaining between them. From germline, CDR1 is SGHRS and CDR2 YFSETQ. The CDR3 consists of 12 residues. CDR3 in amino acids: CASRDTAYEQYF. CDR3 coding DNA: TGCGCCAGCCGGGACACGGCCTACGAGCAGTACTTC.

This clone has just one count. The rearrangement uses TRBV19 and TRBJ2-2; 7 bases are a match to TRBD2. Trimming at V came to 5 bases and at J to 5 bases, leaving 11 bases not matched to a gene. The germline CDR1 and CDR2 sequences are LNHDA and SQIVND (reference sequence). CDR3 length: 16 amino acids. Written as DNA, the CDR3 is TGTGCCAGTAGTTTACAGCGGGATCGGTCAACCGGGGAGCTGTTTTTT. Translating gives CASSLQRDRSTGELFF.

V usage is TRBV19 and J usage is TRBJ1-1; unclear D gene. CDR1 and CDR2 (germline): LNHDA, SQIVND (reference sequence). Trimming took off 3 bases at V and 3 bases at J, with 8 bases between the two ends. This CDR3 contains 13 residues. The CDR3 protein is CASSISRDTEAFF. Written as DNA, the CDR3 is TGTGCCAGTAGTATTAGCCGGGACACTGAAGCTTTCTTT.

The chain carries TRBV18 and TRBJ2-7, with 10 bases identical to TRBD1. The length of the CDR3 is 16 residues. Losses at the gene ends were 6 bases for V and 5 bases for J; bases not matched to a gene: 13. Germline values: CDR1 KGHSH, CDR2 LQKENI. The CDR3 DNA reads TGTGCCAGCTCGCCCGACCCGGGACAGGGGTTCAACGAGCAGTACTTC. The encoded protein is CASSPDPGQGFNEQYF.

The genes are TRBV11-2 and TRBJ1-1; TRBD1 aligns across 7 bases. J was trimmed by 3 bases and V by 5 bases; bases with no gene match: 3. This CDR3 has 13 amino acids. Germline values: CDR1 SGHAT, CDR2 FQNNGV. In DNA, the CDR3 is TGTGCCAGCAGCACGGGACAGTACACTGAAGCTTTCTTT. This sequence encodes CASSTGQYTEAFF. Filled out from reference TRBV11-2 and TRBJ1-1, the complete variable domain reads EAGVAQSPRYKIIEKRQSVAFWCNPISGHATLYWYQQILGQGPKLLIQFQNNGVVDDSQLPKDRFSAERLKGVDSTLKIQPAKLEDSAVYLCASSTGQYTEAFFGQGTRLTVV.

The chain recombines TRBV5-1 with TRBJ1-3; 11 bases align to TRBD1. This CDR3 comprises 17 residues. Germline V lookup: CDR1 SGHRS, CDR2 YFSETQ. With 2 bases clipped from V and 3 bases from J, the junction kept 7 bases outside the gene matches. The CDR3 DNA sequence: TGCGCCAGCAGCTTCAGGACAGGGGGCGCGAGTGGAAACACCATATATTTT. Translated: CASSFRTGGASGNTIYF. The full variable domain, completed using reference TRBV5-1 and TRBJ1-3, is KAGVTQTPRYLIKTRGQQVTLSCSPISGHRSVSWYQQTPGQGLQFLFEYFSETQRNKGNFPGRFSGRQFSNSRSEMNVSTLELGDSALYLCASSFRTGGASGNTIYFGEGSWLTVV.

V usage is TRBV6-5 and J usage is TRBJ1-3, with a possible D match to TRBD1 (5 bases). The CDR3 contains 14 residues. Germline V gene lookup returns CDR1 MNHEY and CDR2 SVGAGI. V was pared by 2 bases and J by 3 bases, with 8 bases between. The CDR3 here is CASSYGGIGNTIYF. Here the CDR3 DNA reads TGTGCCAGCAGTTACGGGGGGATTGGAAACACCATATATTTT.

This clone was found a few times. The chain is built from TRBV5-6 and TRBJ2-5; no clear D gene. The CDR3 has 12 residues. Germline CDR1 is SGHDT and CDR2 is YYEEEE. Trimming cost V 3 bases and J 5 bases, with 8 bases left between them. As DNA, the CDR3 is TGTGCCAGCAGCTCCTACGGGGAGACCCAGTACTTC. Translation: CASSSYGETQYF.

The chain couples TRBV6-6 to TRBJ1-1; the D gene is possibly TRBD1 (5 bases). From germline, CDR1 is MNHNY and CDR2 SVGAGI (reference sequence). The V and J ends lost 7 bases and 0 bases respectively, with 9 bases between them. The CDR3 is 13 residues long. CDR3 sequence: CASKPTVNTEAFF. In DNA form, the CDR3 reads TGTGCCAGCAAACCGACAGTGAACACTGAAGCTTTCTTT.

The V and J genes are TRBV30 and TRBJ1-5; D is perhaps TRBD1 (5 bases). The CDR3 length is 15 residues. Trimming removed 2 bases at V and 1 base at J, with 12 bases between. Germline V gene sequence: CDR1 GTSNPN, CDR2 SVGIG (reference sequence). The CDR3 here is CAWSPPTESNQPQHF. In DNA, the CDR3 is TGTGCCTGGAGTCCACCGACAGAAAGCAATCAGCCCCAGCATTTT.

The chain uses TRBV7-9 and TRBJ2-3, with TRBD2 matching over 7 bases. The CDR3 contains 15 residues. Germline lookup yields CDR1 SEHNR and CDR2 FQNEAQ (reference sequence). V was clipped by 1 base and J by 2 bases; unmatched bases: 3. Here the CDR3 DNA reads TGTGCCAGCAGCTTAGGGGGGGGGTTCACAGATACGCAGTATTTT. This codes for CASSLGGGFTDTQYF.

This chain links TRBV11-2 with TRBJ2-5, with TRBD2 matching 7 bases. The germline V gene encodes CDR1 SGHAT and CDR2 FQNNGV. V lost 5 bases, J lost 9 bases, and 9 bases stayed unmatched. This CDR3 is 13 amino acids long. This CDR3 reads CASSRTGGSSQYF. CDR3 in DNA: TGTGCCAGCAGCCGGACCGGGGGGTCCTCCCAGTACTTC.

The gene calls are TRBV19 and TRBJ1-5; D not resolved. Germline V lookup: CDR1 LNHDA, CDR2 SQIVND (reference sequence). Trimming removed 7 bases from V and 3 bases from J, with 19 bases in between. The CDR3 covers 16 residues. CDR3 sequence reads: CASTRGQQVTNQPQHF. CDR3 sequence (DNA): TGTGCCAGTACCAGAGGTCAGCAAGTAACCAATCAGCCCCAGCATTTT.

The chain carries TRBV5-4 and TRBJ2-3; 11 nucleotides align to TRBD1. Per the germline V gene, CDR1 is SGHNT and CDR2 is YYREEE (reference sequence). This CDR3 is 15 amino acids long. Trimming removed 4 bases from V and 0 bases from J; junction bases left unmatched: 1. The CDR3 sequence is CASSGDRGSTDTQYF. The DNA for the CDR3 is TGTGCCAGCAGCGGGGACAGGGGGAGCACAGATACGCAGTATTTT.

The chain carries TRBV2 and TRBJ2-1, with a possible D match to TRBD1 (6 bases). Germline V gene data show CDR1 as SNHLY and CDR2 as FYNNEI. CDR3 size: 13 residues. V was trimmed by 6 bases and J by 15 bases, leaving 21 bases between them. CDR3 nucleotides: TGTGCCAGCAGGATAGGGGGAAGTGGGATTTGGTTCTTC. Translated: CASRIGGSGIWFF.